The TCR beta chain described here comes from a study of cytomegalovirus exposure and HLA in healthy donors. With 60 Vbeta and 13 Jbeta primers, the PCR was carried out. Repertoires were generated with immunoSEQ multiplex PCR, while TCRdb's copy carries only in-frame clones and drops some. The repertoire consists of approximately 220,000 clones, with about four fifths occurring once and the leading ten covering about 3%. This CDR3 region has 15 residues. CDR1 is SGHRS and CDR2 is YFSETQ in the germline V gene. V trimming: 4 bases; J trimming: 7 bases; junction bases outside the gene matches: 7. Sequencing used PBMCs. This chain uses TRBV5-1 with TRBJ2-2; 10 positions agree with TRBD1. The receptor comes from a man younger than 40 in good health and CMV-seronegative. CDR3 sequence reads: CASSRDRGSVGELFF. The DNA for the CDR3 is TGCGCCAGCAGCCGGGACAGGGGAAGTGTCGGGGAGCTGTTTTTT.